These 18 T cell receptor beta chains were sequenced from one sample in a study of blood T cells in healthy people across ages. Through a sample-barcoded 5' primer and a J-beta primer mix, a second PCR was run for about 6 to 12 cycles. One entry per CDR3 protein results from TCRdb running MiXCR on the 5' RACE reads. The sample holds around 710,000 distinct CDR3 sequences; 35% to 45% are singletons and the top ten take around a fifth. Material: blood. The receptors derive from a woman in her sixties or seventies in good health.

In regard to this clonotype: A read error is possible here, since a much larger clone lies one base away. V usage is TRBV29-1 and J usage is TRBJ2-3; D remains unclear. In germline, CDR1 is SQVTM, CDR2 ANQGSEA. The CDR3 has 11 residues. DNA for the CDR3: TGCAGCGTTGATTTGGTGGATACGCGGTATTTT. Protein: CSVDLVDTRYF.

The chain links TRBV3-1 to TRBJ1-2, with a possible D match to TRBD1 (5 bases). Trimming removed 4 bases from V and 1 base from J, with 13 bases in between. The length of the CDR3 is 15 residues. In germline, CDR1 is LGHDT, CDR2 YNNKEL (reference sequence). CDR3 in amino acids: CASSLRGLFNYGYTF. Here the CDR3 DNA reads TGTGCCAGCAGCCTCCGGGGACTCTTTAACTATGGCTACACCTTC.

The V gene is TRBV9, the J gene TRBJ2-3, with 14 bases fitting TRBD2. This CDR3 region has 17 residues. V dropped 4 bases and J dropped 1; count of bases not matched to a gene: 5. Germline V lookup: CDR1 SGDLS, CDR2 YYNGEE. CDR3 sequence reads: CASSFGLAGGRTDTQYF. The DNA for the CDR3 is TGTGCCAGCAGCTTCGGACTAGCGGGGGGCCGCACAGATACGCAGTATTTT.

This clonotype was detected a few times. The chain links TRBV20-1 to TRBJ2-3; the match to TRBD2 covers 8 bases. V was pared by 0 bases and J by 1 base, with 3 bases of the junction left unmatched. CDR1 DFQATT and CDR2 SNEGSKA come from the germline V gene (reference sequence). The CDR3 length is 15 residues. The CDR3 is CSAREVAGRTDTQYF. As DNA, the CDR3 is TGCAGTGCTAGAGAGGTAGCGGGGCGCACAGATACGCAGTATTTT.

The chain joins TRBV27 to TRBJ2-1, with D hard to call. Looked up from germline, CDR1 is MNHEY and CDR2 is SMNVEV (reference sequence). The V end was cut by 2 bases, the J end by 8 bases, with 7 bases between. CDR3 length: 12 residues. CDR3 amino acids: CASSLEYDEQFF. The CDR3 nucleotides read TGTGCCAGCAGTTTAGAATACGATGAGCAGTTCTTC.

The rearrangement uses TRBV19 and TRBJ2-7; TRBD1 agrees at 7 bases. V lost 4 bases, J lost 2 bases, and 11 bases stayed unmatched. This CDR3 is 16 amino acids long. Germline V gives CDR1 LNHDA, CDR2 SQIVND (reference sequence). The DNA for the CDR3 is TGTGCCAGTAGTAAAAGGGCCGGGACAGCGACCTACGAGCAGTACTTC. Translation gives CASSKRAGTATYEQYF.

This clonotype was detected many times. The DNA of the CDR3 is TGTGCCAGCTTCGACAGGGACGAGCAGTACTTC. Its translation: CASFDRDEQYF. The chain has TRBV27 and TRBJ2-7, with TRBD1 matching 7 bases. The junction had 3 bases not matched to a gene; V was cut back by 8 bases and J by 5 bases. From germline, CDR1 is MNHEY and CDR2 SMNVEV (reference sequence). The CDR3 is made up of 11 amino acids.

This clonotype was recorded a few times. It may be a read error: a sequence one base away is much more abundant. The chain has TRBV10-3 and TRBJ2-7; the match to TRBD1 covers 7 bases. This CDR3 has 13 amino acids. Germline V lookup: CDR1 ENHRY, CDR2 SYGVKD. CDR3 loop: CAISEGQVYGQYF. Here the CDR3 DNA reads TGTGCCATCAGTGAGGGACAGGTTTACGGGCAGTACTTC.

This rearrangement joins TRBV18 to TRBJ2-6; D gene uncertain. Trimming stripped 6 bases from V and 0 bases from J, with 9 bases between. The CDR3 length is 15 residues. Germline lookup yields CDR1 KGHSH and CDR2 LQKENI. Here the CDR3 reads CASSPDFSGANVLTF. CDR3 sequence (DNA): TGTGCCAGCTCTCCCGACTTCTCTGGGGCCAACGTCCTGACTTTC.

The V call is TRBV20-1, the J call TRBJ2-5; D gene unclear. V dropped 1 base and J dropped 2 bases, with 5 bases sitting between them. The length of the CDR3 is 12 residues. The germline CDR1 and CDR2 sequences are DFQATT and SNEGSKA (reference sequence). CDR3 protein: CSARGSQETQYF. The CDR3 DNA reads TGCAGTGCTAGAGGGTCGCAAGAGACCCAGTACTTC.

J is TRBJ1-4 and V is TRBV6-5, with 11 bases identical to TRBD1. The V and J ends lost 6 bases and 8 bases, in that order; junction bases with no gene match: 11. The CDR3 sequence is 16 residues long. Germline V lookup: CDR1 MNHEY, CDR2 SVGAGI. For the CDR3, the DNA is TGTGCCAGCAGCCTAGGGACAGGGGGATTTTGGGAAAAACTGTTTTTT. Translated, it gives CASSLGTGGFWEKLFF.

The rearrangement links TRBV7-9 to TRBJ1-2; 11 nucleotides align to TRBD1. The CDR3 is 16 residues long. V was pared by 5 bases and J by 3 bases, with 8 bases of the junction left unmatched. Germline CDR1 reads SEHNR; CDR2 reads FQNEAQ (reference sequence). This CDR3 reads CASSPIPGQGDYGYTF. CDR3 in DNA: TGTGCCAGCAGCCCTATCCCGGGACAGGGGGACTATGGCTACACCTTC.

This clonotype was seen a few times. The chain has TRBV5-1 and TRBJ1-6, with 7 positions matching TRBD1. CDR3 length equals 15 residues. The germline gives CDR1 SGHRS, CDR2 YFSETQ. Trimming took 3 bases from V and 7 from J; bases not matched to a gene: 7. In DNA, the CDR3 is TGCGCCAGCAGCTCTCGACAGGGAATCAATTCACCCCTCCACTTT. Translating gives CASSSRQGINSPLHF.

Worth noting for this clonotype: One end of the junction fails to match germline, which may point to a read error. The V and J genes are TRBV28 and TRBJ2-7, with 7 bases aligning to TRBD1. Germline lookup yields CDR1 MDHEN and CDR2 SYDVKM. The CDR3 spans 13 residues. CDR3 loop: CASRGQSSYGQYF. CDR3 sequence (DNA): TGTGCCAGCAGGGGACAGAGCTCCTACGGGCAGTACTTC.

The chain has TRBV5-5 and TRBJ2-2, with D perhaps matching TRBD2 (5 bases). The V and J ends lost 2 bases and 1 base respectively, with 9 bases between them. The CDR3 length is 15 residues. Germline CDR1 and CDR2: SGHKS and YYEKEE (reference sequence). This CDR3 is CASSLSGKNTGELFF. The CDR3 coding sequence is TGTGCCAGCAGCTTATCCGGGAAGAACACCGGGGAGCTGTTTTTT.

Comment on this clonotype: Since a much larger clone is just one base distant, this may be a read error. V and J are TRBV4-3 and TRBJ2-3; D unresolved. Germline V gives CDR1 LGHNA, CDR2 YSLEER. CDR3 length: 13 amino acids. CDR3 residues: CASSTRMRDTRYF. The CDR3 DNA reads as TGCGCCAGCTCAACTCGGATGAGAGATACGCGGTATTTT.

This clonotype has only a few counts. The chain has TRBV12-3 or TRBV12-4 and TRBJ1-1, with D perhaps matching TRBD1 (5 bases). Trimming stripped 1 base from V and 6 bases from J, with 12 bases between. The CDR3 has 14 residues. CDR3 sequence (DNA): TGTGCCAGCAGTTTAGGGGGGGGGACGGCTGAAGCTTTCTTT. Protein: CASSLGGGTAEAFF.

The chain employs TRBV12-3 or TRBV12-4 and TRBJ2-7; 11 bases map to TRBD2. The end of the DNA is better explained by TRBJ2-5, so the J call may be wrong. The CDR3 is 14 residues long. Here the CDR3 reads CASSLIAGGETQYF. CDR3 bases: TGTGCCAGCAGTTTAATAGCGGGAGGGGAGACCCAGTACTTC.